This T cell receptor (beta chain) was identified during a study of T cell responses to AZD1222 COVID-19 vaccine (dated by TCRdb to the early 2020s). Study-level background: AZD1222 recipients with second doses at about 4 weeks or about 12 weeks were pooled, because spike-specific TCR depth and breadth did not differ between schedules. A total of around 240 trial participants underwent TCR sequencing, of whom under 220 had received two doses of AZD1222 and about 26 had received two doses of the MenACWY control vaccine. Trial participants were enrolled by age into 18-55, 56-69 and 70-plus year subgroups, with roughly 160, 29 and 62 TCR-sequenced participants respectively.

On this clone itself: What antigen it recognizes has not been identified. The record has no base qualities; no much larger clone is one base away.

Here is what the overall study found, with its caveats: Participants were mostly white British, with more females than males. The authors suggested clonal diversity may have been underestimated. Nearly half of unique spike-specific TCRs reportedly recognized epitopes outside regions mutated in the B.1.351 and B.1.1.7 variants. Vaccine-associated CD4 TCRs spanned the whole spike protein, with dominant responses in regions 160-218 and 743-854. After two AZD1222 doses, spike-specific TCR breadth and depth were significantly higher than at day 0 and than in MenACWY recipients. In the small 56-69-year group, the increase in depth fell short of significance, most likely because of low power. Because no day 14 peak-response samples were available, the repertoires could be characterized only after the peak T cell response. Only five or six AZD1222 recipients were SARS-CoV-2 seropositive at baseline, limiting conclusions about previously exposed vaccinees.

The CDR3 regions of human TCRbeta chains were subjected to immunosequencing. In the paper's pipeline: Repertoire TCRs were checked for matches against a reference library of SARS-CoV-2-specific TCRs that had been generated using the MIRA antigen-specificity platform. Breadth was defined as the fraction of unique TCRs that were SARS-CoV-2-associated. Depth was defined as the fraction of total T cells that were SARS-CoV-2-associated. Each spike-specific TCR was assigned to its reactive spike region and to a CD4 or CD8 class using the MIRA data. Log10-transformed breadth and depth values were compared by one-way ANOVA with Sidak's multiple comparisons tests. This is the immuneACCESS table as TCRdb keeps it, with only in-frame sequences that have V and J called. A part of the clones is gone; compared with another copy, unresolved V genes explain less than half, and the rest is unexplained. The V and J calls and clone size come from that table; D and trimming were worked out from the DNA. The sample profile shows about 96,000 clones; nearly 90% of them were found once. Together, the top ten hold roughly 1.5% of the sample.

From V the trimming removes 5 bases and from J it removes 6 bases, while the gene matches leave 8 bases of the junction unaccounted for. Per the germline V gene (reference sequence), SEHNR is the CDR1 and FQNEAQ is the CDR2. The CDR3 measures 15 amino acids from cysteine to phenylalanine. CDR3 DNA only is kept here, 45 bases in frame from base 1. The time point label for this specimen denotes: baseline before first vaccination. Vaccinee samples were obtained from the UK trials COV001 and COV002, which included a single-blind randomized controlled phase 2/3 trial of AZD1222 (ChAdOx1 nCoV-19) in healthy adults. Trial participant PBMC samples were collected at day 0 and day 28 after the second dose for TCRbeta chain sequencing.

The TCR comes from an adult in good health. This specimen was peripheral blood, taken on day 0 of AZD1222 vaccination. The chain employs TRBV7-9 and TRBJ1-2; 11 bases in the middle match TRBD1. The CDR3 corresponds to CASSPRDRGSDGYTF. The sequenced DNA: TGTGCCAGCAGCCCGCGGGACAGGGGGAGTGATGGCTACACCTTC.